This T cell receptor (beta chain) was profiled in a study of cytotoxic CD8 clonotypes in ibrutinib-treated CLL (dated by TCRdb to the early 2020s). Background for the entire study: In this cohort, around 15 patients were treatment-naive and under 13 were relapsed/refractory, while roughly 18 had unmutated IGHV. Responses were partial in around 24 patients and complete in 2; after median approximately 5.5 years follow-up, around 15 stayed in remission and roughly twelve progressed. Samples at response were collected after a median of roughly twelve months of treatment, with a range of roughly 6 to 36 months. On average, each sample had 255,043 productive templates and roughly 95,000 productive rearrangements. Of the 90 or so participants in the trial, about 26 had longitudinal samples available. Cryopreserved peripheral blood mononuclear cells were obtained before treatment, at response, and at either sustained remission or disease progression. Patients were still on ibrutinib when every remission and progressive disease sample was collected.

General findings and caveats noted by the study authors: Baseline clonality exceeded that of age-matched healthy donors and correlated strongly with circulating CD8+ T-cell counts. Public clonotypes were rare and either shrank or stayed stable during treatment, and the rise in clonality at ibrutinib response reflected expansion of private clonotypes. Lymph node repertoires were not examined, and the timing of sampling was not matched between patients in sustained remission and those whose disease progressed. Clonality rose at ibrutinib response, remained stable during sustained remission, and dropped back toward baseline at progression.

This clone was seen just once. Which antigen it targets is not known. Qualities for individual bases were not recorded, and no much larger clone is one base off. The sample's time point, from its label and the paper: 20 to 25 months on ibrutinib. For TCR beta library preparation, approximately 1.8 micrograms of genomic DNA was extracted from cryopreserved PBMCs. Longitudinal blood samples from CLL patients receiving ibrutinib monotherapy were subjected to high-throughput TCR beta sequencing. The patients took part in an open-label, single-center phase 2 trial of ibrutinib monotherapy. Each clonotype received, on average, around 10x coverage in deep resolution sequencing performed on a MiSeq, where the target depth lay between 1 in 1 million and 1 in 200,000 T cells. The immunoSEQ hsTCRB Kit was used to generate the TCR beta libraries. On the study's bioinformatics: Data were analyzed with ImmunoSEQ Data Assistant and ImmunoSEQ Analyzer, with V, D and J genes assigned per IMGT definitions. Clonality was computed as one minus normalized Shannon entropy of productive rearrangement frequencies, ranging from 0 to 1. Only overrepresented clonotypes making up at least 0.05% of each patient's repertoire were included in the public clonotype analysis. Roughly 13 age-matched healthy donor repertoires from immuneACCESS served as clonality controls. TCRdb obtained this table from immuneACCESS and retained in-frame rearrangements with V and J assigned. These tables miss some clones; where compared with another copy, unresolved V genes account for less than half of the shortfall, and the remainder is unexplained. Clone size and the V and J calls come from that table; the DNA yielded D and trimming. This sample lists roughly 150,000 clones; about 70% were detected once. Roughly 4.7% of the sample rests with the top ten.

The cysteine opens and the phenylalanine closes a CDR3 of 14 amino acids. Just CDR3 DNA is preserved here, 42 bases in frame from base 1. V drops 5 bases and J drops 7 bases, leaving 14 bases in between. The CDR1 and CDR2 encoded by the germline V gene are MDHEN and SYDVKM. The sequence links TRBV28 to TRBJ1-4; D gene: possibly TRBD1, on 6 matching bases. The clonotype comes from a human donor with chronic lymphocytic leukemia. This material consisted of PBMCs, taken after 24 months of ibrutinib treatment. The nucleotides are TGTGCCAGCAGTCCCCCAGGGGCTGTTGAAAAACTGTTTTTT. It specifies CASSPPGAVEKLFF. Reference TRBV28 and TRBJ1-4 proteins supply the regions before and after the CDR3; the full variable domain is: DVKVTQSSRYLVKRTGEKVFLECVQDMDHENMFWYRQDPGLGLRLIYFSYDVKMKEKGDIPEGYSVSREKKERFSLILESASTNQTSMYLCASSPPGAVEKLFFGSGTQLSVL.